This T cell receptor beta chain originates from a study of spatial heterogeneity in lung cancer. Study details: The correlation between TCR transcript counts in tumor regions and a T cell module score from matched bulk RNA-seq was strong. Every unique TCR and UMI combination, on average, appeared more than ten times in raw reads.

This clonotype was observed at least ten times. Its target is not known. The time point denotes: sample taken at primary tumor resection. Whole RNA from tumor, nontumor lung or frozen PBMC was sequenced unsorted. All TCR cDNA molecules were individually tagged with a unique molecular identifier. Each CDR3 protein is one row after TCRdb ran MiXCR on the 5' RACE reads. This table has 17,000 or so distinct CDR3 sequences, roughly 6.2% appearing once. Study outcomes and limitations: Mutation tallies in tumors tracked expanded intratumoral alpha and beta TCR counts.

V lost 6 bases, J lost 9 bases, and 12 bases lay in between. The CDR3 has 11 residues. CDR1 is MNHEY, CDR2 SVGAGI, per germline. The rearrangement uses TRBV6-5 and TRBJ2-7; D remains unclear. Material: lung tumor tissue, obtained at surgery. This clonotype was sampled from a male donor with early-stage non-small cell lung cancer. The CDR3: CASRQIGRQYF. CDR3 nucleotide sequence: TGTGCCAGCAGGCAGATTGGGCGGCAGTACTTC.